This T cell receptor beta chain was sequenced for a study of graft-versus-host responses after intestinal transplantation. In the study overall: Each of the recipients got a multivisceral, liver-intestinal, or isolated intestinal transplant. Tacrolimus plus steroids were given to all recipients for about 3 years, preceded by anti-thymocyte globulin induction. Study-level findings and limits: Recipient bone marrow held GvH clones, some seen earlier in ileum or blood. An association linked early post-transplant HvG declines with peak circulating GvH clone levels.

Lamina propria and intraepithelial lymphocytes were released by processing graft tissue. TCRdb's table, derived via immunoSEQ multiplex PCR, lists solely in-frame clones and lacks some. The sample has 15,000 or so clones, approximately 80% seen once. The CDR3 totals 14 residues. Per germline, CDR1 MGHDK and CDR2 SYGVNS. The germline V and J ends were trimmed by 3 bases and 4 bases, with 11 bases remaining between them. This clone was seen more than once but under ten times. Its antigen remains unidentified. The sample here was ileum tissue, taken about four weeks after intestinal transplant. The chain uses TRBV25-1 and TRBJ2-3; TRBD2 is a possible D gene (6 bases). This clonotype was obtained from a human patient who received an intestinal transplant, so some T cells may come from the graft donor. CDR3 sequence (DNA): TGTGCCAGCAGTGACCCGACTAGTTCAGATACGCAGTATTTT. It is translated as CASSDPTSSDTQYF.